The 23 T cell receptor beta chains reported below all come from one sample, sequenced in a study of OX40 agonist ivuxolimab in advanced cancers. Using immunoSEQ multiplex PCR, the repertoire was profiled, and TCRdb retains in-frame clones only, with some absent. The sample has tens of thousands of clones, around 84% seen once. The sequenced sample was CD4+ or CD8+ T cells sorted from blood, obtained in a trial of the OX40 agonist ivuxolimab. Source of these receptors: an adult with an advanced solid tumor such as melanoma, head and neck, liver or kidney cancer.

The rearrangement links TRBV5-4 to TRBJ2-2; tentatively, D is TRBD1 or TRBD2 (5 bases each). The CDR3 covers 17 residues. Germline lookup yields CDR1 SGHNT and CDR2 YYREEE (reference sequence). Trimming stripped 4 bases from V and 8 bases from J, with 24 bases between. CDR3 protein: CASSDGTAFQTAGELFF. CDR3 nucleotides: TGTGCCAGCAGCGACGGGACCGCGTTCCAAACCGCGGGGGAGCTGTTTTTT.

The V and J genes are TRBV30 and TRBJ1-3, with a weak D call TRBD1 (5 bases). V was clipped by 2 bases and J by 2 bases, with 10 bases between them. CDR3 length equals 14 residues. Germline V gene sequence: CDR1 GTSNPN, CDR2 SVGIG (reference sequence). The CDR3 is CAWSREGTGNTIYF. In DNA, the CDR3 is TGTGCCTGGAGTCGGGAGGGGACTGGAAACACCATATATTTT.

This clone occurred a few times. The V gene is TRBV14, the J gene TRBJ2-1; 10 nucleotides match TRBD2. Trimming took 2 bases from V and 7 from J; bases not matched to a gene: 5. This CDR3 comprises 15 residues. CDR1 and CDR2 from the germline V gene are SGHDN and FVKESK. This CDR3 is CASSQPSGSRNEQFF. The CDR3 DNA reads as TGTGCCAGCAGCCAACCTAGCGGGAGTCGGAATGAGCAGTTCTTC.

This clone came up a few times. This chain connects TRBV9 to TRBJ2-5; possibly TRBD1 or TRBD2 for D (6 bases each). The V and J ends lost 3 bases and 5 bases respectively, with 26 bases between them. This CDR3 contains 18 residues. Per the germline V gene, CDR1 is SGDLS and CDR2 is YYNGEE. Here the CDR3 reads CASSALGGGPGGKETQYF. The CDR3 DNA sequence: TGTGCCAGCAGCGCCCTGGGGGGCGGCCCTGGGGGTAAGGAGACCCAGTACTTC.

V is TRBV29-1 and J is TRBJ2-3; D remains ambiguous. This CDR3 is 12 amino acids long. Germline CDR1 is SQVTM and CDR2 is ANQGSEA. Trimming took 2 bases from V and 4 from J, leaving 7 bases between them. Written as DNA, the CDR3 is TGCAGCGTTGAATTCTCGGCAGATACGCAGTATTTT. Translating gives CSVEFSADTQYF.

The chain is built from TRBV11-1 and TRBJ2-7, with D possibly matching TRBD2 (6 bases). V was cut by 4 bases and J by 3 bases, with 10 bases left in between. Per germline, CDR1 SGHAT and CDR2 FQDESV (reference sequence). This CDR3 has 13 amino acids. Written as DNA, the CDR3 is TGTGCCAGCAGCTCCGGGACTTACTACGAGCAGTACTTC. As protein: CASSSGTYYEQYF.

The rearrangement links TRBV19 to TRBJ2-2; D ambiguous. CDR3 length equals 13 residues. Trimming took 6 bases from V and 5 from J, leaving 10 bases between them. Germline V gene sequence: CDR1 LNHDA, CDR2 SQIVND (reference sequence). For the CDR3, the DNA is TGTGCCAGTAGCCCACTTACGACCGGGGAGCTGTTTTTT. It codes for CASSPLTTGELFF.

This clone was detected once. The CDR3 nucleotides read TGTGCCAGCAGCCAGACTCCGGGACAGGCCTATGGCTACACCTTC. This gives the protein CASSQTPGQAYGYTF. The V call is TRBV7-2, the J call TRBJ1-2; 8 nucleotides agree with TRBD1. Trimming at V came to 5 bases and at J to 4 bases, leaving 9 bases not matched to a gene. CDR1 and CDR2 (germline): SGHTA, FQGNSA. The CDR3 runs to 15 residues.

This chain connects TRBV18 to TRBJ2-5; D gene unclear. Germline lookup yields CDR1 KGHSH and CDR2 LQKENI. The CDR3 extends over 15 amino acids. The V end lost 3 bases, the J end lost 10 bases, and 21 bases lay between the germline ends. In DNA form, the CDR3 reads TGTGCCAGCTCACCCTTGGTAGTGGGTGGTGCGAACCAGTACTTC. It yields the protein CASSPLVVGGANQYF.

CDR3 protein: CASSQGGADSPLHF. The DNA of the CDR3 is TGCGCCAGCAGCCAAGGGGGCGCGGATTCACCCCTCCACTTT. This rearrangement joins TRBV4-1 to TRBJ1-6; TRBD1 might be the D (5 bases). Trimming stripped 1 base from V and 8 bases from J, with 9 bases between. The germline V gene encodes CDR1 MGHRA and CDR2 YSYEKL. This CDR3 contains 14 residues.

V gene TRBV19 combines with J gene TRBJ1-2, with 9 bases that match TRBD1. The CDR3 covers 16 residues. Trimming took 4 bases from V and 2 from J; bases not matched to a gene: 8. Germline assignment: CDR1 LNHDA and CDR2 SQIVND (reference sequence). This CDR3 is CASSTTWDRENYGYTF. CDR3 in DNA: TGTGCCAGTAGTACAACCTGGGACAGGGAAAACTATGGCTACACCTTC.

This clone was counted between two and nine times. This chain uses TRBV19 with TRBJ2-7, with D possibly TRBD2 on 5 matching bases. Between the trimmed V and J ends, which lost 10 bases and 4 bases, there was a span of 11 bases. This CDR3 has 11 amino acids. Germline V gene sequence: CDR1 LNHDA, CDR2 SQIVND (reference sequence). The CDR3 DNA is TGTGCCACCGGGATAAGGTACGAGCAGTACTTC. It encodes CATGIRYEQYF.

This sequence joins TRBV6-1 and TRBJ1-5; D perhaps matches TRBD1 (5 bases). This CDR3 spans 13 amino acids. V was pared by 7 bases and J by 7 bases, with 14 bases between. Germline loops: CDR1 MNHNS, CDR2 SASEGT. The CDR3 reads CASTPRGIQPQHF. The CDR3 coding sequence is TGTGCCAGCACCCCTCGGGGGATACAGCCCCAGCATTTT.

This chain uses TRBV7-2 with TRBJ2-7; 11 bases are a match to TRBD2. CDR3 size: 15 residues. The germline gives CDR1 SGHTA, CDR2 FQGNSA. J lost 1 base, V lost 5 bases, and 4 bases had no gene match. The CDR3 is CASSLSGGESYEQYF. The CDR3 DNA reads TGTGCCAGCAGCCTTAGCGGGGGGGAATCCTACGAGCAGTACTTC.

The gene calls are TRBV6-5 and TRBJ2-3, with 8 bases identical to TRBD1. This CDR3 is 15 amino acids long. Germline CDR1 MNHEY, CDR2 SVGAGI. J was trimmed by 3 bases and V by 6 bases; bases with no gene match: 8. The chain's CDR3 is CASRPRTGRTDTQYF. The CDR3 DNA sequence: TGTGCCAGCAGACCGAGGACAGGGCGGACAGATACGCAGTATTTT.

The chain uses TRBV20-1 and TRBJ2-7; D may be TRBD1 (5 bases). This CDR3 comprises 11 residues. Germline loops: CDR1 DFQATT, CDR2 SNEGSKA (reference sequence). V gave up 7 bases and J gave up 2 bases, with 9 bases separating them. The CDR3 spells CSVGAAYEQYF. The CDR3 DNA is TGCAGTGTTGGGGCGGCCTACGAGCAGTACTTC.

The chain has TRBV18 and TRBJ1-2; the D gene is possibly TRBD1 (5 bases). The CDR3 extends over 13 amino acids. Germline assignment: CDR1 KGHSH and CDR2 LQKENI. V lost 2 bases, J lost 5 bases, and 9 bases lay in between. CDR3 loop: CASSPDPGYGYTF. The CDR3 nucleotides are TGTGCCAGCTCACCAGATCCAGGGTATGGCTACACCTTC.

The chain joins TRBV5-4 to TRBJ1-2, with TRBD1 matching 8 bases. The germline gives CDR1 SGHNT, CDR2 YYREEE (reference sequence). The CDR3 contains 15 residues. J was trimmed by 2 bases and V by 4 bases; bases with no gene match: 7. Written as DNA, the CDR3 is TGTGCCAGCAGCCAGGGGACAGGCAGCAACTATGGCTACACCTTC. This codes for CASSQGTGSNYGYTF.

The chain joins TRBV7-9 to TRBJ2-5; D gene unclear. Trimming stripped 4 bases from V and 9 bases from J, with 18 bases between. The CDR3 runs to 14 residues. Germline CDR1 SEHNR, CDR2 FQNEAQ (reference sequence). The CDR3 sequence: CASSSSKGWWAQYF. CDR3 nucleotide sequence: TGTGCCAGCAGCTCCAGTAAGGGCTGGTGGGCCCAGTACTTC.

The chain uses TRBV5-4 and TRBJ1-2, with D possibly matching TRBD1 (6 bases). The CDR3 has 18 amino acids. The germline V and J ends were trimmed by 7 bases and 5 bases, with 30 bases remaining between them. The germline CDR1 and CDR2 sequences are SGHNT and YYREEE (reference sequence). The CDR3 DNA reads TGTGCCAGCCGGTTAATGGGGGCAGGGACCGCTGGGTGGTATGGCTACACCTTC. It is translated as CASRLMGAGTAGWYGYTF.

The gene calls are TRBV7-9 and TRBJ1-1; TRBD1 is a possible D gene (6 bases). V was clipped by 8 bases and J by 5 bases, with 18 bases between them. Germline V gives CDR1 SEHNR, CDR2 FQNEAQ (reference sequence). The CDR3 contains 14 residues. Written as DNA, the CDR3 is TGTGCCAGCTTGGGGGGCACAGGATTAACTGAAGCTTTCTTT. It yields the protein CASLGGTGLTEAFF.

The CDR3 bases are TGTGCCAGCAGCACCCGTGGGACTAGCGGGGGTGATGAGCAGTTCTTC. Its translation: CASSTRGTSGGDEQFF. This chain joins TRBV9 and TRBJ2-1; 14 bases are shared with TRBD2. V was pared by 4 bases and J by 8 bases, with 8 bases of the junction left unmatched. Germline V gene sequence: CDR1 SGDLS, CDR2 YYNGEE. The CDR3 has 16 residues. The full variable domain, completed using reference TRBV9 and TRBJ2-1, is DSGVTQTPKHLITATGQRVTLRCSPRSGDLSVYWYQQSLDQGLQFLIQYYNGEERAKGNILERFSAQQFPDLHSELNLSSLELGDSALYFCASSTRGTSGGDEQFFGPGTRLTVL.

This chain connects TRBV4-2 to TRBJ2-1; TRBD2 matches 9 bases. V gave up 4 bases and J gave up 9 bases; unmatched junction bases: 7. CDR1 and CDR2 (germline): LGHNA, YNFKEQ. The CDR3 contains 14 residues. The CDR3 DNA reads as TGTGCCAGCAGCCCCCAAACTAGCGGGCCTGAGCAGTTCTTC. Residues: CASSPQTSGPEQFF.